A selection of T cell receptor beta chains follows, all from one sample in a study of human versus mouse CDR3 diversity and MHC coevolution. Data came from immunoSEQ multiplex PCR; TCRdb stores just in-frame clones and leaves some out. The sample lists 55,000 to 65,000 clones, around 94% occurring once. Sequenced input: naive CD4+ T cells from blood. The source is a person aged 55 to 75 in good health. Both conserved end residues are part of each CDR3. A D gene is named only where the DNA matches it firmly. Some rows have no size entry. The others give once, few or many, or a class for an expanded clone.

>TRBJ1-1|NA|TRBV7-6|TRBD1
TGTGCCAGCAGCACGCCGCCGGGACAGGGGAGGGTGAACACTGAAGCTTTCTTT
CASSTPPGQGRVNTEAFF
>TRBJ1-2|NA|TRBV6-5|TRBD1
TGTGCCAGCAGGGCCTCGGGACAGGGGGCCTATGGCTACACCTTC
CASRASGQGAYGYTF
>TRBJ2-7|NA|TRBV7-3|NA
TGTGCCAGCAGGCTCTCTACCGAGCAGTACTTC
CASRLSTEQYF
>TRBJ1-2|NA|TRBV19|NA
TGTGCCAGTAGTTCTCCGACACCTACCTATGGCTACACCTTC
CASSSPTPTYGYTF
>TRBJ2-7|NA|TRBV25-1|TRBD2
TGTGCCAGCAGTGACATAGCGGGCCGCGAGCAGTACTTC
CASSDIAGREQYF
>TRBJ2-1|NA|TRBV21-1|NA
TGTGCCAGCAGCGACGGGGGACAGCCTTACAATGAGCAGTTCTTC
CASSDGGQPYNEQFF
>TRBJ1-2|once|TRBV30|NA
TGTGCCTGGAGTGTGTCTGTTAAACTAAGTGGTAACTATGGCTACACCTTC
CAWSVSVKLSGNYGYTF
>TRBJ1-2|once|TRBV18|TRBD1
TGTGCCAGCTCGTCTACAGGGGATCGTGGCTATGGCTACACCTTC
CASSSTGDRGYGYTF
>TRBJ1-2|NA|TRBV27|TRBD1
TGTGCCAGCAGTAGGGGGACAGCTGCTAACTATGGCTACACCTTC
CASSRGTAANYGYTF
>TRBJ2-2|NA|TRBV5-1|TRBD1
TGCGCCAGCAGCTTGCCCGGGACAGAGAGGCTGTTTTTT
CASSLPGTERLFF
>TRBJ2-5|NA|TRBV5-1|TRBD2
TGCGCCAGCAGCTTGGTTGTAGCGGGAGAGGAAGAGACCCAGTACTTC
CASSLVVAGEEETQYF
>TRBJ2-7|NA|TRBV11-2|NA
TGTGCCAGCAGCTTAGAGAGGCAGAGCTACGAGCAGTACTTC
CASSLERQSYEQYF
>TRBJ2-3|NA|TRBV19|TRBD2
TGTGCCAGTAGTATCCTAGCGGGAAGTCGAGGAGTCACAGATACGCAGTATTTT
CASSILAGSRGVTDTQYF
>TRBJ2-1|NA|TRBV6-4|TRBD2
TGTGCCAGCAGTGGGTCCGGGACTAGCGGAAACAATGAGCAGTTCTTC
CASSGSGTSGNNEQFF
>TRBJ2-7|NA|TRBV28|TRBD2
TGTGCCAGCCTCGTCGGGACTAGCGGGAGTTACGAGCAGTACTTC
CASLVGTSGSYEQYF
>TRBJ2-7|NA|TRBV21-1|NA
TGTGCCAGCAGCCTTCAGACTCTCTCCTACGAGCAGTACTTC
CASSLQTLSYEQYF
>TRBJ1-1|NA|TRBV7-9|NA
TGTGCCAGCAGCTCGGGAGGGGGGAACACTGAAGCTTTCTTT
CASSSGGGNTEAFF
>TRBJ2-7|NA|TRBV19|NA
TGTGCCAGTTCCTCCACAGGGAACTCCTACGAGCAGTACTTC
CASSSTGNSYEQYF
>TRBJ1-2|NA|TRBV13|NA
TGTGCCAGCAGCTTAGACAGGAACTATGGCTACACCTTC
CASSLDRNYGYTF
>TRBJ2-1|NA|TRBV18|TRBD2
TGTGCCAGCTCACCCGGGACTAGCGGGAGTGGCCATGAGCAGTTCTTC
CASSPGTSGSGHEQFF
>TRBJ2-3|NA|TRBV7-9|NA
TGTGCCAGCAGCTTAGGAGGACACACAGATACGCAGTATTTT
CASSLGGHTDTQYF
>TRBJ2-3|NA|TRBV7-9|NA
TGTGCCAGCAGCAAAGGGGTCGGCACAGATACGCAGTATTTT
CASSKGVGTDTQYF
>TRBJ1-1|NA|TRBV27|TRBD1
TGTGCCAGCAGACAGGGGGCCCCGGGCACTGAAGCTTTCTTT
CASRQGAPGTEAFF
>TRBJ2-3|NA|TRBV28|TRBD2
TGTGCCAGCAGTTCACAACTCGTAGCGGGCCCTAGCACAGATACGCAGTATTTT
CASSSQLVAGPSTDTQYF
>TRBJ2-3|NA|TRBV9|TRBD2
TGTGCCAGCAGCGTAGCTAGCGGGCCCCCTAGCACAGATACGCAGTATTTT
CASSVASGPPSTDTQYF
>TRBJ2-1|NA|TRBV5-4|TRBD2
TGTGCCAGCAGCCCAGGTCGGACTAGCGGGAGCAATGAGCAGTTCTTC
CASSPGRTSGSNEQFF
>TRBJ1-4|NA|TRBV28|NA
TGTGCCAGCAATTCGGGGGAGAGGTTGACTAATGAAAAACTGTTTTTT
CASNSGERLTNEKLFF
>TRBJ1-2|NA|TRBV7-3|NA
TGTGCCAGCAGCTCTGCCGCGGGGGGAGGCTACACCTTC
CASSSAAGGGYTF
>TRBJ2-7|NA|TRBV30|TRBD1
TGTGCCTGGGGGACAGCCTCCTACGAGCAGTACTTC
CAWGTASYEQYF
>TRBJ2-2|NA|TRBV5-1|NA
TGCGCCAGCAGCCCCACCACATCTAGCGTGGGGAACGGGGAGCTGTTTTTT
CASSPTTSSVGNGELFF
>TRBJ1-4|NA|TRBV6-5|NA
TGTGCCAGCAGTGAACTACTGGCGGGTCAAAAACTGTTTTTT
CASSELLAGQKLFF
>TRBJ2-6|NA|TRBV5-4|NA
TGTGCCAGCAGCTCCTGGAGCTCTGGGGCCAACGTCCTGACTTTC
CASSSWSSGANVLTF
>TRBJ2-1|NA|TRBV10-2|NA
TGCGCCAGCAGTGGGCAGGCCGGTGGTGAGCAGTTCTTC
CASSGQAGGEQFF
>TRBJ1-3|NA|TRBV5-6|NA
TGTGCCAGCAGCTTGCCTCTCGGACAGCAAAACACCATATATTTT
CASSLPLGQQNTIYF
>TRBJ2-7|NA|TRBV7-9|NA
TGTGCCAGCAGGCCCGAGGCAGATTTCTACGAGCAGTACTTC
CASRPEADFYEQYF
>TRBJ1-3|NA|TRBV30|NA
TGTGCCTGGGACAGTTCCTCTGGAAACACCATATATTTT
CAWDSSSGNTIYF
>TRBJ2-7|NA|TRBV7-2|TRBD1
TGTGCCAGCAGGCGGCCGGGACAGGGTAGGCACGAGCAGTACTTC
CASRRPGQGRHEQYF
>TRBJ1-1|NA|TRBV7-9|NA
TGTGCCAGCAGCTTAGAGACAGTCATGAACACTGAAGCTTTCTTT
CASSLETVMNTEAFF
>TRBJ2-2|NA|TRBV7-2|TRBD2
TGTGCCAGCAGCTTAAATCCTAGCGGGGGCCCCACCGGGGAGCTGTTTTTT
CASSLNPSGGPTGELFF
>TRBJ1-4|once|TRBV19|NA
TGTGCCAGTAGTGTCGACCGGGGTGAAAAACTGTTTTTT
CASSVDRGEKLFF
>TRBJ2-3|NA|TRBV11-2|TRBD2
TGTGCCAGCAGCTTGGGCGGGAGTACAGATACGCAGTATTTT
CASSLGGSTDTQYF
>TRBJ2-1|NA|TRBV6-6|TRBD1
TGTGCCAGCAGTTCTCTACCGGGACAGGGACTAATGGAGCAGTTCTTC
CASSSLPGQGLMEQFF